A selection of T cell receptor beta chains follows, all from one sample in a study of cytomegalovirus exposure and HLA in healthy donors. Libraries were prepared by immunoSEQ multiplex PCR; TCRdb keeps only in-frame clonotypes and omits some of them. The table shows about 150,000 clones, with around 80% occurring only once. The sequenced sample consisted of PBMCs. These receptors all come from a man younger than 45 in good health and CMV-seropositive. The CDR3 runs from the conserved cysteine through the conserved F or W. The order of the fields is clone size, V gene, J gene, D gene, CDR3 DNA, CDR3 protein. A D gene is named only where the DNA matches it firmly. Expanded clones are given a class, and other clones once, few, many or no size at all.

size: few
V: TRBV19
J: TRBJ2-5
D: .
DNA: TGTGCCAGTGGACTTACAGGGAGGGGCGAGACCCAGTACTTC
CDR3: CASGLTGRGETQYF

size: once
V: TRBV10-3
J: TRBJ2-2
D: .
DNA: TGTGCCATCAGTGATCCACGAGAGGGCACTGACGGGGAGCTGTTTTTT
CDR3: CAISDPREGTDGELFF

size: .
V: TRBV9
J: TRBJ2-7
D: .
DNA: TGTGCCAGCAGCGTAGAGCAGGGCGCCGAGCAGTACTTC
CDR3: CASSVEQGAEQYF

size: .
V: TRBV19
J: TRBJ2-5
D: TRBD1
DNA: TGTGCCAGTAGTATAGGGGTGGCAGGGGGAGAGACCCAGTACTTC
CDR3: CASSIGVAGGETQYF

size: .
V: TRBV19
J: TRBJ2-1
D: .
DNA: TGTGCCAGTAGTAGTCCGCGCGAGGGCGACAATGAGCAGTTCTTC
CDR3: CASSSPREGDNEQFF

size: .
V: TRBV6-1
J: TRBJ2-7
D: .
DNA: TGTGCCAGCAGTGAATGGACAGCTGGGGCCTACGAGCAGTACTTC
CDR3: CASSEWTAGAYEQYF

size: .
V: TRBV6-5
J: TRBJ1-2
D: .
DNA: TGTGCCAGCAAGAAGACAACCTCTAACTATGGCTACACCTTC
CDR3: CASKKTTSNYGYTF

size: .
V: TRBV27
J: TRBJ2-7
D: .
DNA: TGTGCCAGCAGACTAACAACAGGGAATCCCTCCTACGAGCAGTACTTC
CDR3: CASRLTTGNPSYEQYF

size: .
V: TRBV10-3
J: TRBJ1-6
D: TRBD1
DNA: TGTGCCACGAGGGGACAGGGAAATTCACCCCTCCACTTT
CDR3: CATRGQGNSPLHF

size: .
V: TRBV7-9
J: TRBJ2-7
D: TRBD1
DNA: TGTGCCAGCAGCCTCTCGACCGGGACAGACCAGTACTTC
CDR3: CASSLSTGTDQYF

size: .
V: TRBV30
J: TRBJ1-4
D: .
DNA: TGTGCCTGGAGTTCGGGAGGGCACGGTAATGAAAAACTGTTTTTT
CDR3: CAWSSGGHGNEKLFF

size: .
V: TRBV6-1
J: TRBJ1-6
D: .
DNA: TGTGCCAGCAGCGCGGAGGGAGATAATTCACCCCTCCACTTT
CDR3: CASSAEGDNSPLHF

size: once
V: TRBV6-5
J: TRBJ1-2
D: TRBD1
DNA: TGTGCCAGCAGCGGGACAGTTTATGGCTACACCTTC
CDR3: CASSGTVYGYTF

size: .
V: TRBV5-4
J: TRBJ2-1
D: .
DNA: TGTGCCAGCAGCTTGGGGGCAGCTTACAATGAGCAGTTCTTC
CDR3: CASSLGAAYNEQFF

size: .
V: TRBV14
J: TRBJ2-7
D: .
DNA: TGTGCCAGCAGCCAGGCCGGGACACCGACTTACGAGCAGTACTTC
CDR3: CASSQAGTPTYEQYF

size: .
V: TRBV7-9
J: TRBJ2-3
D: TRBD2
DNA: TGTGCCAGCAGCTTCCGGACTAGCGGGGTGGTGAGGACAGATACGCAGTATTTT
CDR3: CASSFRTSGVVRTDTQYF

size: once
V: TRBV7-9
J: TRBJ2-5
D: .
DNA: TGTGCCAGCAGCCAGACCGGCCCCGAGGTAGAGACCCAGTACTTC
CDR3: CASSQTGPEVETQYF

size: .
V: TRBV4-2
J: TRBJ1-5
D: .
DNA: TGTGCCAGCAGCCAAGACAGTCAGGGTCGTCAGCCCCAGCATTTT
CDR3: CASSQDSQGRQPQHF

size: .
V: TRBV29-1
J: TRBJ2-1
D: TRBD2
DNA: TGCAGCGTTACTCTCTTAGCGGGAACGAGTGAGCAGTTCTTC
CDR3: CSVTLLAGTSEQFF

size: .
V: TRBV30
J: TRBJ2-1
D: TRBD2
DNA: TGTGCCTGGAGGGGACTAGCGGGCCGCGAAATTGCAATGAAGGGGCAGTTCTTC
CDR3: CAWRGLAGREIAMKGQFF

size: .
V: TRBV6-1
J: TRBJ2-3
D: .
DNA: TGTGCCAGCAGTGAAGCACACACGCAGTATTTT
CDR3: CASSEAHTQYF

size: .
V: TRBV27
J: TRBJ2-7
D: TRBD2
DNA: TGTGCCAGCGCCCCTCCACCCGGGACTACCTCCTACGAGCAGTACTTC
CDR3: CASAPPPGTTSYEQYF

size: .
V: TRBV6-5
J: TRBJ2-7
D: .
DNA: TGTGCCAGCAGTTACTCGGAGAGGAATTACGAGCAGTACTTC
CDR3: CASSYSERNYEQYF

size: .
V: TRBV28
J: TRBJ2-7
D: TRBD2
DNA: TGTGCCAGCAACCTAGCGGGAGAGACCTACGAGCAGTACTTC
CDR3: CASNLAGETYEQYF

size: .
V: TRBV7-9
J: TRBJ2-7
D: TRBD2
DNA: TGTGCCAGCAGCTCAACACTAGCGGGAGGGCCCTACGAGCAGTACTTC
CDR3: CASSSTLAGGPYEQYF

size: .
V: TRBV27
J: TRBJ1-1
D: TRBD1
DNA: TGTGCCAGCAGTTCATTGACAGGGGGTTACACTGAAGCTTTCTTT
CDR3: CASSSLTGGYTEAFF

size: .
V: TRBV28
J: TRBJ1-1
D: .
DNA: TGTGCCAGCGGGGCCACTGAAGCTTTCTTT
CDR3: CASGATEAFF

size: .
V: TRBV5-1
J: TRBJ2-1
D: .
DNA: TGCGCCAGCAGCGGTTCCTTAGTTGGCTACAATGAGCAGTTCTTC
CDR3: CASSGSLVGYNEQFF

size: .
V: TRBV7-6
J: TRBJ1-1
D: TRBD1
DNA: TGTGCCAGCAGCCCGCTGGCAGGGGGTAACACTGAAGCTTTCTTT
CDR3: CASSPLAGGNTEAFF

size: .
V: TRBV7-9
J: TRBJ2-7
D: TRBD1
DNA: TGTGCCAGCACCCCCGGACAGGGCGTCTACGAGCAGTACTTC
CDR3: CASTPGQGVYEQYF

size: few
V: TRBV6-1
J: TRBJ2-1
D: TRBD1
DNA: TGTGCCAGCAGTGAAGCCGTCGGGGACAGTTTCCGTGCGACCTACAATGAGCAGTTCTTC
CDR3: CASSEAVGDSFRATYNEQFF

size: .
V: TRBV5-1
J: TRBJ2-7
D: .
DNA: TGCGCCAGCAGCGCCTCCGGGTCCTCCGAAACCTACGAGCAGTACTTC
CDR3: CASSASGSSETYEQYF

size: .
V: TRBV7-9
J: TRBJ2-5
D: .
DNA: TGTGCCAGCAGCTTAGGCACAACAGAGACCCAGTACTTC
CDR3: CASSLGTTETQYF

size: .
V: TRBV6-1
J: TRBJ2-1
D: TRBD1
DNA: TGTGCCAGCAGACCCTCGACAGGGAACAATGAGCAGTTCTTC
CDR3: CASRPSTGNNEQFF

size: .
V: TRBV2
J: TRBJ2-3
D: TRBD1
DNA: TGTGCCAGCAGAAAGGACAGGGAAGGGGATACGCAGTATTTT
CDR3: CASRKDREGDTQYF

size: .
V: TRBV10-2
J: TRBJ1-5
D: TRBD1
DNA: TGCGCCAGCAGTCAACAGGGGACAAGCAATCAGCCCCAGCATTTT
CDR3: CASSQQGTSNQPQHF

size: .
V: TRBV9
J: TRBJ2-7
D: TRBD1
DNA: TGTGCCAGCAGCGTAGACCCGGGGACAGGGGGCTACGAGCAGTACTTC
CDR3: CASSVDPGTGGYEQYF

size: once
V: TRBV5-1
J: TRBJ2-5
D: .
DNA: TGCGCCAGCAGCTTTAATTCCAGAGAGACCCAGTACTTC
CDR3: CASSFNSRETQYF

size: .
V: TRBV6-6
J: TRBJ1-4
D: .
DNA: TGTGCCAGCAGCCACCTGGGACAAAATGAAAAACTGTTTTTT
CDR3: CASSHLGQNEKLFF

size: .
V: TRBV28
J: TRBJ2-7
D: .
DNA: TGTGCCAGCAGTCGACAGGCGCCCTACGAGCAGTACTTC
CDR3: CASSRQAPYEQYF

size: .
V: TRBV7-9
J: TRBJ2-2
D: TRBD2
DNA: TGTTCCAGCAGCCCCCTAGGAGGGCTAGCGGGAGGAAACACCGGGGAGCTGTTTTTT
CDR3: CSSSPLGGLAGGNTGELFF

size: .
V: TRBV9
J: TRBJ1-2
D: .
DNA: TGTGCCAGCAGCGTAAGTCCGCGCCCGGACTATGGCTACACCTTC
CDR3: CASSVSPRPDYGYTF

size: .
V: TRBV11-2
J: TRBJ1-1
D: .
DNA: TGTGCCAGCAGCACGAGGTTTGACACTGAAGCTTTCTTT
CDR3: CASSTRFDTEAFF

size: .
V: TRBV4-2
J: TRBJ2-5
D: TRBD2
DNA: TGTGCCAGCAGCCAATGGGGACTACTACCGTACTTC
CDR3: CASSQWGLLPYF

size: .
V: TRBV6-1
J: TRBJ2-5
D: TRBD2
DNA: TGTGCCAGCAGTGGTCGAGGACTAGCGGGAGAGGTTCAAGAGACCCAGTACTTC
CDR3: CASSGRGLAGEVQETQYF

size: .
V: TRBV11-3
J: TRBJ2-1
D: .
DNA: TGTGCCAGCAGGTCGTCCGGGGAAACCTACAATGAGCAGTTCTTC
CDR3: CASRSSGETYNEQFF

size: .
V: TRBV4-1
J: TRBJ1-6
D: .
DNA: TGCGCCAGCAGCCAAGATCGAACAGAGGGCTGGGATTCACCCCTCCACTTT
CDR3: CASSQDRTEGWDSPLHF

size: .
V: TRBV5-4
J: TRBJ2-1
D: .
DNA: TGTGCCAGCAGCCGGACGGGGAGCTCCTACAATGAGCAGTTCTTC
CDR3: CASSRTGSSYNEQFF

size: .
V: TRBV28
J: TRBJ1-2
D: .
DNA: TGTGCCAGCAGTTCTGGGGCAATAGACTATGGCTACACCTTC
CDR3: CASSSGAIDYGYTF

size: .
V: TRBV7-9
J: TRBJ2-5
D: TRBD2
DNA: TGTGCCAGCAGCAAAACTAGCGGAAGACAAGAGACCCAGTACTTC
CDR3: CASSKTSGRQETQYF

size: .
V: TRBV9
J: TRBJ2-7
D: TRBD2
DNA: TGTGCCAGCAGCGGGTCGGGGCGGGAGGGCAGGCACGAGCAGTACTTC
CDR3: CASSGSGREGRHEQYF

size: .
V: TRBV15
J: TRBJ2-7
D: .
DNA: TGTGCCACCAGCAGTCCGGGACAAAGAACCTACGAGCAGTACTTC
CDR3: CATSSPGQRTYEQYF

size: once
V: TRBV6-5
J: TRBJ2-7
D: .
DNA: TGTGCCTCCTCGTGGGGGCCCAACGAGCAGTACTTC
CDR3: CASSWGPNEQYF

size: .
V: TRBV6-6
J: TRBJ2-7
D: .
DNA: TGTGCCAGCAGTTACATCCTCTACTACGAGCAGTACTTC
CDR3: CASSYILYYEQYF